The T cell receptor beta chain described here comes from a study of blood T cell repertoires in COVID-19. Study as a whole: COVID-19 samples from acute and convalescent phases originated in the United States, Italy and Spain.

Authors' methods: The assay estimated nucleated cells by amplifying reference gene primers. The protocol was immunoSEQ multiplex PCR, while the TCRdb copy is restricted to in-frame clones and leaves out a portion. D and trimming come from the DNA, and the V and J calls and clone size come from that table. Of roughly 100,000 clones listed, roughly 80% are singletons. This CDR3 is 15 amino acids long. V shed 4 bases and J 9 bases; nucleotides not matched to a gene: 9. Germline assignment: CDR1 MDHEN and CDR2 SYDVKM. Material for sequencing was peripheral blood. The TCR was taken from a woman between 65 and 79 years old with acute or convalescent COVID-19. The chain joins TRBV28 to TRBJ2-1; 10 nucleotides match TRBD2. CDR3 bases: TGTGCCAGCAGTTCCTTCAGCGGGGGGGCGACTGAGCAGTTCTTC. It yields the protein CASSSFSGGATEQFF.